These 16 T cell receptor beta chains were all obtained from the same sample, sequenced in a study of blood T cells in healthy people across ages. Using a J-beta primer mix together with a sample-barcoded 5' primer, a second PCR was run for about 6 to 11 cycles. TCRdb re-called the 5' RACE reads with MiXCR, one entry per CDR3 protein. This sample has about 500,000 distinct CDR3 sequences, with 24% found just once. This same sample was also taken into another study, of T cells of mothers and their children.

Sequencing was carried out using blood. Source of these receptors: a boy between 10 and 17 years old in good health.

This clonotype occurred a few times. The chain links TRBV6-1 to TRBJ2-7; 8 bases are shared with TRBD1. Losses at the gene ends were 1 base for V and 0 bases for J; bases not matched to a gene: 2. Germline CDR1 and CDR2: MNHNS and SASEGT. The CDR3 runs to 15 residues. For the CDR3, the DNA is TGTGCCAGCAGTGAAGGACAGGGGAGCTCCTACGAGCAGTACTTC. It codes for CASSEGQGSSYEQYF.

This clonotype appeared many times. J is TRBJ2-5 and V is TRBV4-2; either TRBD1 or TRBD2 may supply D (5 bases each). CDR3 length: 14 residues. Trimming stripped 4 bases from V and 5 bases from J, with 14 bases between. The V gene's germline CDR1 is LGHNA and CDR2 YNFKEQ. Here the CDR3 DNA reads TGTGCCAGCAGCCGGGGGACCGTTGGGGAGACCCAGTACTTC. It is translated as CASSRGTVGETQYF.

The J gene is TRBJ1-4, the V gene TRBV12-3 or TRBV12-4, with 7 bases fitting TRBD1. This CDR3 spans 16 amino acids. V lost 3 bases, J lost 5 bases, and 9 bases stayed unmatched. The CDR3 nucleotides are TGTGCCAGCAGTTTGAGGGGGCGCGGAAGGAATGAAAAACTGTTTTTT. Translated: CASSLRGRGRNEKLFF.

The V and J genes are TRBV5-5 and TRBJ1-3; possibly TRBD1 for D (5 bases). Germline assignment: CDR1 SGHKS and CDR2 YYEKEE (reference sequence). Deletions cut 9 bases from V and 1 base from J, with 14 bases between. The length of the CDR3 is 14 residues. This CDR3 is CATGHSPSGNTIYF. The CDR3 DNA sequence: TGTGCCACCGGACACAGTCCTTCTGGAAACACCATATATTTT.

This clonotype has just a few counts. The chain recombines TRBV9 with TRBJ1-3; 9 positions match TRBD1. This CDR3 is built from 16 residues. V dropped 4 bases and J dropped 0; count of bases not matched to a gene: 5. Germline CDR1 reads SGDLS; CDR2 reads YYNGEE. The CDR3 nucleotides are TGTGCCAGCAGCCCCGGGACAGGGAGCTCTGGAAACACCATATATTTT. This sequence encodes CASSPGTGSSGNTIYF.

A note on this clonotype: An end of the junction does not agree with germline; a read error may underlie this. This sequence joins TRBV4-1 and TRBJ2-5; 8 bases are a match to TRBD2. Germline assignment: CDR1 MGHRA and CDR2 YSYEKL. There are 15 residues in the CDR3. CDR3 coding DNA: TGTGCCAGCAGCCCAACGGGGGGGCAAGGAGAGACCCAGTACTTC. Translation: CASSPTGGQGETQYF.

This clonotype turned up a few times. The rearrangement links TRBV11-2 to TRBJ2-5; TRBD2 matches 12 bases. In germline, CDR1 is SGHAT, CDR2 FQNNGV. Trimming cost V 3 bases and J 3 bases; bases outside gene matches: 5. There are 16 residues in the CDR3. The CDR3 loop is CASSFGTSGSKETQYF. The CDR3, as DNA: TGTGCCAGCAGCTTCGGGACTAGCGGGTCCAAAGAGACCCAGTACTTC.

This clonotype has more than one count but fewer than ten. V usage is TRBV7-2 and J usage is TRBJ1-2; 8 nucleotides line up with TRBD1. The CDR3 totals 16 residues. The trim removed 8 bases at V and 8 bases at J, leaving 19 bases unmatched. From germline, CDR1 is SGHTA and CDR2 FQGNSA. As DNA, the CDR3 is TGTGCCAGCGGGAACGGGATGAACCAGGGGGCAGAAGGCTACACCTTC. Translation gives CASGNGMNQGAEGYTF.

The sample holds a few counts of this clonotype. CDR3 bases: TGTGCCAGCATTTCGCCGGGCGGGACAAGCCAAGAGACCCAGTACTTC. The encoded protein is CASISPGGTSQETQYF. The chain employs TRBV2 and TRBJ2-5, with D perhaps assigned TRBD1 or TRBD2 (6 bases each). The CDR3 covers 16 residues. The germline CDR1 and CDR2 sequences are SNHLY and FYNNEI. Trimming stripped 7 bases from V and 1 base from J, with 19 bases between. The whole variable domain, remainder taken from reference TRBV2 and TRBJ2-5, is EPEVTQTPSHQVTQMGQEVILRCVPISNHLYFYWYRQILGQKVEFLVSFYNNEISEKSEIFDDQFSVERPDGSNFTLKIRSTKLEDSAMYFCASISPGGTSQETQYFGPGTRLLVL.

The J gene is TRBJ2-7, the V gene TRBV6-2 or TRBV6-3; 9 bases match TRBD2. This CDR3 contains 17 residues. Germline values: CDR1 MNHEY, CDR2 SVGEGT. The junction had 15 bases not matched to a gene; V was cut back by 2 bases and J by 7 bases. CDR3 residues: CASSYGAGGPPPREQYF. The CDR3 bases are TGTGCCAGCAGTTACGGGGCGGGAGGGCCCCCACCTAGAGAGCAGTACTTC.

This clonotype was counted between two and nine times. The CDR3 loop reads CASSRGRLSDTQYF. The DNA for the CDR3 is TGTGCCAGCAGCCGGGGGAGATTATCAGATACGCAGTATTTT. The chain joins TRBV6-6 to TRBJ2-3, with D possibly being TRBD2 (6 bases). The CDR3 consists of 14 residues. Germline V CDR1 and CDR2: MNHNY, SVGAGI (reference sequence). V was shortened by 6 bases and J by 4 bases, with 14 bases between the two germline ends.

This clonotype has ten or more counts. The chain is built from TRBV6-1 and TRBJ2-2, with D perhaps TRBD1 (6 bases). The CDR3 spans 15 residues. CDR1 is MNHNS, CDR2 SASEGT, per germline. The V end lost 6 bases, the J end lost 5 bases, and 16 bases lay between the germline ends. The CDR3 DNA follows: TGTGCCAGCAGCCCAGGGGCAGGCGAGACCGGGGAGCTGTTTTTT. Translating it yields CASSPGAGETGELFF.

The chain recombines TRBV12-3 or TRBV12-4 with TRBJ2-3; 7 bases match TRBD2. The CDR3 consists of 15 residues. V shed 4 bases, J shed 6 bases, and the junction held 10 bases outside the gene matches. CDR3 sequence (DNA): TGTGCCAGCAGTTCACATAGCGGGTCCGTCGATACGCAGTATTTT. Translation gives CASSSHSGSVDTQYF.

This clonotype was observed a handful of times. The rearrangement joins TRBV3-1 to TRBJ2-7, with D hard to call. The CDR3 sequence is 16 residues long. Germline assignment: CDR1 LGHDT and CDR2 YNNKEL (reference sequence). Trimming removed 0 bases from V and 2 bases from J, with 14 bases in between. The CDR3 DNA follows: TGTGCCAGCAGCCAAGATGCCTATCAAACCCCCTACGAGCAGTACTTC. Its protein is CASSQDAYQTPYEQYF.

V is TRBV7-2 and J is TRBJ2-2, with D unclear. There are 12 residues in the CDR3. Trimming cost V 2 bases and J 7 bases, with 5 bases left between them. The V gene's germline CDR1 is SGHTA and CDR2 FQGNSA. CDR3 in amino acids: CASSLIRGELFF. DNA for the CDR3: TGTGCCAGCAGCTTAATTCGCGGGGAGCTGTTTTTT.

This clonotype has only a few counts. The chain employs TRBV4-2 and TRBJ2-7, with D hard to call. Germline-derived CDR1 and CDR2 are LGHNA and YNFKEQ. Trimming took 0 bases from V and 4 from J, leaving 16 bases between them. The CDR3 loop spans 16 amino acids. CDR3 nucleotides: TGTGCCAGCAGCCAAGATTCCCGACCCCTCTTTTACGAGCAGTACTTC. As protein: CASSQDSRPLFYEQYF.